These 12 T cell receptor beta chains were all obtained from the same sample, sequenced in a study of CD8+CD57+ T cells in acquired aplastic anemia. TCR beta VDJ and CDR3 profiling used genomic DNA as template. From the reads, TCRdb called clonotypes with MiXCR, one entry per CDR3 protein. The sample includes tens of thousands of distinct CDR3 sequences, roughly half seen only once; the top ten take around 8.3%. The sequenced material came from sorted CD4+, CD8+, or CD8+CD57+ T cells (not recorded which) from PBMCs. The receptors come from a human donor in good health, serving as a control.

This clonotype has at least ten counts. The CDR3 region is CASSLSLAGGHSEQFF. CDR3 nucleotides: TGTGCCAGCAGTTTGTCACTAGCGGGAGGGCACTCTGAGCAGTTCTTC. The chain employs TRBV7-3 and TRBJ2-1, with 13 bases identical to TRBD2. Germline V CDR1 and CDR2: SGHTA, FQGTGA. J was trimmed by 9 bases and V by 6 bases; bases with no gene match: 11. CDR3 length: 16 residues.

This sequence joins TRBV11-2 and TRBJ1-5; D remains ambiguous. The V gene's germline CDR1 is SGHAT and CDR2 FQNNGV. The V gene lost 1 base and the J gene lost 0 bases, with 10 bases spanning the gap. CDR3 length: 16 amino acids. The CDR3 is CASSLVGGYSNQPQHF. The CDR3 DNA follows: TGTGCCAGCAGCTTAGTAGGTGGTTATAGCAATCAGCCCCAGCATTTT.

This clonotype was seen once. The chain couples TRBV19 to TRBJ1-1, with D uncertain. The CDR3 has 16 amino acids. Between the trimmed V and J ends, which lost 3 bases and 1 base, there was a span of 15 bases. Germline CDR1 is LNHDA and CDR2 is SQIVND (reference sequence). In DNA, the CDR3 is TGTGCCAGTAGTATCGCTTTTGGACTGAAGAACACTGAAGCTTTCTTT. Amino acids: CASSIAFGLKNTEAFF.

This clonotype was counted ten times or more. The genes are TRBV25-1 and TRBJ2-5; D possibly corresponds to TRBD2 (7 bases). The V gene lost 5 bases and the J gene lost 5 bases, with 18 bases spanning the gap. Germline lookup yields CDR1 MGHDK and CDR2 SYGVNS. The CDR3 covers 15 residues. The CDR3 reads CASSILGGGLETQYF. The CDR3 DNA sequence: TGTGCCAGCAGTATTCTGGGGGGGGGCCTGGAGACCCAGTACTTC.

At least ten counts were recorded for this clonotype. The rearrangement joins TRBV19 to TRBJ1-1, with no clear D. Trimming stripped 6 bases from V and 0 bases from J, with 8 bases between. The CDR3 spans 13 residues. Looked up from germline, CDR1 is LNHDA and CDR2 is SQIVND (reference sequence). This CDR3 reads CASSQIMNTEAFF. CDR3 nucleotides: TGTGCCAGTAGCCAGATTATGAACACTGAAGCTTTCTTT. The full variable domain, in which reference TRBV19 and TRBJ1-1 provide the parts outside the CDR3, is DGGITQSPKYLFRKEGQNVTLSCEQNLNHDAMYWYRQDPGQGLRLIYYSQIVNDFQKGDIAEGYSVSREKKESFPLTVTSAQKNPTAFYLCASSQIMNTEAFFGQGTRLTVV.

The chain has TRBV11-1 and TRBJ1-1; D is perhaps TRBD1 (6 bases). V lost 1 base and J 1 base, leaving 16 bases between the germline ends. Germline lookup yields CDR1 SGHAT and CDR2 FQDESV (reference sequence). The CDR3 is 17 residues long. CDR3 loop: CASSLVSPGHSNTEAFF. CDR3 sequence (DNA): TGTGCCAGCAGCTTAGTCAGCCCGGGACACTCGAACACTGAAGCTTTCTTT.

This clonotype was seen at least ten times. V and J are TRBV4-1 and TRBJ1-2; D gene unclear. The CDR3 is made up of 14 amino acids. Trimming took off 1 base at V and 4 bases at J, with 10 bases between the two ends. The germline V gene encodes CDR1 MGHRA and CDR2 YSYEKL. The CDR3 DNA reads as TGCGCCAGCAGCCAAGGGGTGAGAGGCTATGGCTACACCTTC. Translating gives CASSQGVRGYGYTF.

This rearrangement joins TRBV25-1 to TRBJ2-3; TRBD2 aligns across 7 bases. V dropped 4 bases and J dropped 2; count of bases not matched to a gene: 9. Germline V gene data show CDR1 as MGHDK and CDR2 as SYGVNS. The CDR3 sequence is 16 residues long. CDR3 DNA sequence: TGTGCCAGCAGTGCCCTTGGGGAGGGCAACACAGATACGCAGTATTTT. Its protein is CASSALGEGNTDTQYF.

This chain joins TRBV7-7 and TRBJ2-5; D remains ambiguous. The CDR3 runs to 12 residues. Germline V lookup: CDR1 SSHAT, CDR2 FNYEAQ (reference sequence). Trimming took off 5 bases at V and 4 bases at J, with 8 bases between the two ends. CDR3 in amino acids: CASSNERETQYF. The CDR3 nucleotides are TGTGCCAGCAGCAACGAGCGAGAGACCCAGTACTTC.

In its sample, this clonotype was seen a few times. J is TRBJ2-7 and V is TRBV10-2; no clear D. CDR3 length equals 14 residues. Between the trimmed V and J ends, which lost 2 bases and 5 bases, there was a span of 13 bases. CDR1 is WSHSY, CDR2 SAAADI, per germline. The CDR3 nucleotides are TGCGCCAGCAGTGAGGACGCAGAAGGAAACGAGCAGTACTTC. It encodes CASSEDAEGNEQYF.

This clonotype was recorded many times. The CDR3 sequence is CASSELIGGVTDTQYF. The CDR3 nucleotides read TGTGCCAGCAGTGAATTGATTGGGGGGGTGACAGATACGCAGTATTTT. The rearrangement uses TRBV6-1 and TRBJ2-3, with TRBD2 matching 7 bases. From germline, CDR1 is MNHNS and CDR2 SASEGT. V trimming: 2 bases; J trimming: 3 bases; junction bases outside the gene matches: 8. This CDR3 is 16 amino acids long.

This clonotype was recorded at least ten times. The CDR3 DNA reads as TGTGCCAGTAGTATACCGGCAGGCTATGGCTACACCTTC. It is translated as CASSIPAGYGYTF. This chain uses TRBV19 with TRBJ1-2; the D is unclear. CDR1 and CDR2 (germline): LNHDA, SQIVND (reference sequence). The CDR3 is made up of 13 amino acids. The V end was cut by 2 bases, the J end by 4 bases, with 8 bases between.